This T cell receptor (beta chain) was found in a study of cytomegalovirus exposure and HLA in healthy donors. Study-level findings and limits: A missense DCLRE1C variant was associated with V- and J-gene trimming of TCR beta chains in a later analysis, and an independent cohort replicated the association. An analysis done earlier found most TCR beta V segments productive about 87% or about 30% of the time. The authors assumed roughly uniform sequencing depth across donors for presence/absence analyses.

With 60 Vbeta and 13 Jbeta primers, the PCR was carried out. This table comes from immunoSEQ multiplex PCR, and its TCRdb copy is limited to in-frame clones, with some not included. The sample includes 150,000 to 200,000 clones, more than 85% of them seen just once. This CDR3 is 24 amino acids long. CDR1 is KGHSH, CDR2 LQKENI, per germline. Trimming took off 8 bases at V and 4 bases at J, with 47 bases between the two ends. Note on this clone: Its antigen is currently unknown.

V and J are TRBV18 and TRBJ2-5, with D tentatively TRBD1 (7 bases). Source material: PBMCs. The clonotype comes from a girl less than two years old in good health and CMV-seronegative. This CDR3 is CASPSSTRWGERAGQPRQPETQYF. CDR3 in DNA: TGTGCCAGCCCCTCCTCAACACGGTGGGGCGAAAGGGCGGGACAGCCCCGCCAACCAGAGACCCAGTACTTC.